This T cell receptor (beta chain) originates from a study of beta chain features in type 1 diabetes. Whole-study context: Investigators examined roughly 99,000,000 sorted cells across all samples.

Expressed TCRB transcripts got sequenced, as all isolated RNA was reverse transcribed. Sequencing used immunoSEQ multiplex PCR; TCRdb keeps in-frame clones, though not all of them. This table holds roughly 150,000 clones, roughly 9% found once. General observations from the study: The naive, central memory and Treg TCRB repertoires of patients appeared to be more similar to one another than those of healthy donors. The influence of HLA type on TCRB rearrangement stayed undetermined. Significant though moderate, a shortening of TCRB CDR3s appeared in all four CD4+ subsets of Type 1 diabetes patients.

V dropped 8 bases and J dropped 0; count of bases not matched to a gene: 11. CDR1 is LNHDA and CDR2 is SQIVND in the germline V gene (reference sequence). The length of the CDR3 is 16 residues. This clone was observed a handful of times. What it binds is unknown. Input material: central memory CD4+ T cells from blood. The TCR originated in a woman younger than 45 with type 1 diabetes. The chain combines TRBV19 with TRBJ1-1; 8 bases are shared with TRBD1. CDR3 amino acids: CASAKGQETLNTEAFF. The CDR3 DNA sequence: TGTGCCAGTGCCAAGGGACAGGAGACCTTGAACACTGAAGCTTTCTTT.